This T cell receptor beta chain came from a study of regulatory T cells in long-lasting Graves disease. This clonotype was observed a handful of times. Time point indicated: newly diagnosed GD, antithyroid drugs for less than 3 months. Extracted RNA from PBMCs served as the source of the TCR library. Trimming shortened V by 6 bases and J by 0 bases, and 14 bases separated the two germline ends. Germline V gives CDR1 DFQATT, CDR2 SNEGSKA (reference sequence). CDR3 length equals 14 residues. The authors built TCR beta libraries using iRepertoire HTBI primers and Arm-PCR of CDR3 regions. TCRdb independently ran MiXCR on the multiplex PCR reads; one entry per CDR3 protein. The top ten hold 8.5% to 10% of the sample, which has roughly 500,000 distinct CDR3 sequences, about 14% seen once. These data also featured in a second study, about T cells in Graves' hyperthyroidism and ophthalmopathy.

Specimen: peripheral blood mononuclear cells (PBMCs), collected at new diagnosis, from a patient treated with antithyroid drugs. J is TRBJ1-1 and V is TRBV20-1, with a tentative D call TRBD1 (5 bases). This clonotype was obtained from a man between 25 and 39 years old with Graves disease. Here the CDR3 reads CSAYVGAMNTEAFF. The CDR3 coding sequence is TGCAGTGCGTATGTCGGGGCAATGAACACTGAAGCTTTCTTT.